This is a list of T cell receptor beta chains from one sample in a study of CD4 T cells in relation to SARS-CoV-2 and coronaviruses. For these TCRs, the target antigens are not known. Sequencing used immunoSEQ multiplex PCR; TCRdb keeps in-frame clones, though not all of them. The profile covers tens of thousands of clones, with 73% appearing a single time and 20% to 25% taken by the ten largest. The specimen was CD4+ T cells from PBMCs, cultured in vitro. The receptor set was obtained from a human donor in good health. The CDR3 runs from the conserved cysteine through the conserved F or W. The D gene is left open where the match is weak. The listing skips clone size in some rows; elsewhere it reads once, few, many or a size class.

abundance	v_gene	d_gene	j_gene	CDR3aa	CDR3nt
once	TRBV4-1	TRBD2	TRBJ2-3	CASRSKGLAGGTVLYCTDTQYF	TGCGCCAGCAGAAGCAAGGGGTTAGCGGGAGGTACCGTCCTTTACTGCACAGATACGCAGTATTTT
.	TRBV7-8	TRBD1	TRBJ1-5	CASSQGGLFFDQPQHF	TGTGCCAGCAGCCAGGGGGGGTTGTTTTTCGACCAGCCCCAGCATTTT
.	TRBV7-2	TRBD1	TRBJ2-5	CASSLVQGGQETQYF	TGTGCCAGCAGCTTAGTACAGGGGGGACAAGAGACCCAGTACTTC
.	TRBV30	.	TRBJ2-3	CAWRPGGRGTDTQYF	TGTGCCTGGAGGCCTGGAGGCAGGGGCACAGATACGCAGTATTTT
.	TRBV28	.	TRBJ1-4	CASTTSGQGLNEKLFF	TGTGCCAGCACCACTTCCGGGCAGGGCCTTAATGAAAAACTGTTTTTT
.	TRBV6-4	TRBD2	TRBJ2-1	CASSVDGLAGEVGSYNEQFF	TGTGCCAGCAGTGTCGACGGACTAGCGGGAGAGGTGGGGTCCTACAATGAGCAGTTCTTC
.	TRBV7-2	.	TRBJ2-5	CASSYQGGQETQYF	TGTGCCAGCAGCTACCAGGGTGGGCAAGAGACCCAGTACTTC
.	TRBV10-1	.	TRBJ1-2	CASSEWRGDPDGYTF	TGCGCCAGCAGTGAATGGCGAGGGGACCCTGATGGCTACACCTTC
.	TRBV28	.	TRBJ1-5	CASSRRAGTVNQPQHF	TGTGCCAGCAGTCGGCGGGCAGGTACCGTAAATCAGCCCCAGCATTTT
.	TRBV4-2	TRBD2	TRBJ2-1	CASSQGLSGGYNEQFF	TGTGCCAGCAGCCAAGGCCTCAGCGGGGGGTACAATGAGCAGTTCTTC
.	TRBV10-2	TRBD2	TRBJ2-5	CASSESMGSGGTQYF	TGCGCCAGCAGTGAGTCGATGGGTAGCGGGGGGACCCAGTACTTC
.	TRBV9	TRBD2	TRBJ2-3	CASSTGLAGDTQYF	TGTGCCAGCAGCACGGGACTAGCGGGAGATACGCAGTATTTT
.	TRBV5-1	TRBD2	TRBJ2-5	CASSLALGAGGATETQYF	TGCGCCAGCAGCTTGGCTCTTGGGGCGGGAGGAGCCACAGAGACCCAGTACTTC
few	TRBV11-2	TRBD1	TRBJ1-1	CASSLIFRDREAFF	TGTGCCAGCAGCCTAATTTTCCGGGACAGGGAAGCTTTCTTT
.	TRBV7-2	.	TRBJ1-1	CASSLEAVPNTEAFF	TGTGCCAGCAGCTTAGAGGCGGTCCCGAACACTGAAGCTTTCTTT
once	TRBV5-6	.	TRBJ2-3	CASSLLQSADTQYF	TGTGCCAGCAGCTTGCTGCAGAGTGCAGATACGCAGTATTTT
.	TRBV12-3/TRBV12-4	.	TRBJ1-5	CASSFNSLQHF	TGTGCCAGCAGTTTTAACAGTTTACAGCATTTT
.	TRBV7-2	TRBD2	TRBJ2-3	CASISGSSTDTQYF	TGTGCCAGCATTAGCGGGTCTAGCACAGATACGCAGTATTTT
.	TRBV4-3	.	TRBJ1-3	CASSQDEGPNTIYF	TGCGCCAGCAGCCAAGATGAGGGGCCAAACACCATATATTTT
few	TRBV2	.	TRBJ1-1	CASSEAHGGYTEAFF	TGTGCCAGCAGTGAAGCGCACGGGGGCTACACTGAAGCTTTCTTT
.	TRBV3-1/TRBV3-2	.	TRBJ2-5	CASSQDRDQETQYF	TGTGCCAGCAGCCAAGATAGGGACCAAGAGACCCAGTACTTC
.	TRBV5-1	.	TRBJ2-1	CASSPGAGAVIYEQFF	TGCGCCAGCAGCCCGGGCGCGGGGGCCGTTATCTATGAGCAGTTCTTC
.	TRBV6-6	.	TRBJ1-3	CASSSGGSGNTIYF	TGTGCCAGCAGTTCCGGTGGCTCTGGAAACACCATATATTTT
.	TRBV4-1	TRBD2	TRBJ2-1	CASSQDLSGGYNEQFF	TGCGCCAGCAGCCAAGATCTGAGCGGGGGCTACAATGAGCAGTTCTTC
.	TRBV6-5	.	TRBJ2-7	CASMRGQAYEQYF	TGTGCCAGCATGAGGGGACAAGCCTACGAGCAGTACTTC
.	TRBV30	TRBD2	TRBJ2-1	CAWSIIAGGQFF	TGTGCCTGGAGTATAATAGCGGGAGGGCAGTTCTTC
.	TRBV7-9	.	TRBJ1-2	CASSFSRVYGYTF	TGTGCCAGCAGCTTTTCTCGGGTCTATGGCTACACCTTC
.	TRBV5-1	.	TRBJ2-7	CASSLAWGRKDTGYEQYF	TGCGCCAGCAGCTTGGCCTGGGGTCGGAAGGACACGGGCTACGAGCAGTACTTC
.	TRBV28	.	TRBJ1-1	CASSLSEGVTFF	TGTGCCAGCAGTTTAAGTGAGGGTGTCACTTTCTTT
.	TRBV10-3	TRBD1	TRBJ2-2	CAISVGRGQVNTGELFF	TGTGCCATCAGTGTAGGCAGGGGGCAGGTGAACACCGGGGAGCTGTTTTTT
.	TRBV5-1	TRBD1	TRBJ1-1	CASALTGGTEAFF	TGCGCCAGCGCTCTTACAGGGGGCACTGAAGCTTTCTTT
once	TRBV19	TRBD1	TRBJ2-6	CASQGDSGANVLTF	TGTGCCTCCCAGGGGGACTCTGGGGCCAACGTCCTGACTTTC
few	TRBV30	TRBD1	TRBJ2-7	CAWSVLGWTGPYEQYF	TGTGCCTGGAGTGTACTGGGATGGACAGGGCCCTACGAGCAGTACTTC